This entry lists 2 T cell receptor beta chains sequenced from one sample in a study of blood T cell repertoires in COVID-19. Some clones are missing from TCRdb's copy, which holds only in-frame ones; the method was immunoSEQ multiplex PCR. The table shows 350,000 to 450,000 clones, with 83% occurring only once. Sequencing used PBMCs or T cells enriched from blood (not recorded which). The receptors come from a woman between 45 and 65 years old who had recovered from COVID-19.

This clone was detected only a few times. This chain connects TRBV19 to TRBJ1-1, with D possibly TRBD1 on 6 matching bases. V was cut by 4 bases and J by 7 bases, with 19 bases left in between. CDR3 size: 15 residues. Germline CDR1 and CDR2: LNHDA and SQIVND (reference sequence). In nucleotides, the CDR3 is TGTGCCAGTAGTAACCTCAAGGGGGTGTGGGGTGAAGCTTTCTTT. This encodes CASSNLKGVWGEAFF.

This clone turned up a few times. For the CDR3, the DNA is TGTGCCAGCAGCGTACAGGGTCATATTAATGAAAAACTGTTTTTT. As protein: CASSVQGHINEKLFF. The rearrangement links TRBV7-2 to TRBJ1-4, with D possibly being TRBD1 (6 bases). This CDR3 has 15 amino acids. Germline V lookup: CDR1 SGHTA, CDR2 FQGNSA. Trimming pared 5 bases from V and 4 bases from J, leaving 14 bases between. Looking up the rest from reference TRBV7-2 and TRBJ1-4 gives the full variable domain: GAGVSQSPSNKVTEKGKDVELRCDPISGHTALYWYRQSLGQGLEFLIYFQGNSAPDKSGLPSDRFSAERTGGSVSTLTIQRTQQEDSAVYLCASSVQGHINEKLFFGSGTQLSVL.